What follows describes a single T cell receptor (beta chain). Its antigen remains undetermined. Base qualities are not recorded, but no much larger clone differs from it by a single base. These data originate in a study of blood T cell repertoires in COVID-19 (dated by TCRdb to 2018 to 2020). Background for the entire study: Collaborator samples came from the United States, Italy and Spain and covered acute and convalescent phases of COVID-19. The dataset comprised deeply sampled blood TCRbeta repertoires from subjects exposed to, actively infected with, or recovered from COVID-19. Where available, HLA class I and class II types were taken from metadata supplied by the sample provider and were not determined by assay-based typing. Sample metadata almost always included a de-identified subject ID, COVID-19 status, age in years and sex. The repertoires were released in a freely available public database meant as a resource for research on the immune response to SARS-CoV-2. The prospective study material was composed of cDNA or gDNA derived from T cells, B-cell-depleted T cells, or PBMCs. Samples came from the ongoing ImmuneRACE study (first 160 participants) plus 1,254 subjects from 6 global collaborators. The paper as a whole reports these results and caveats: How much clinical and demographic metadata was included differed by source and by participant, and the metadata was provided uncurated.

The collaborating institutions used their own protocols to collect whole blood in K2EDTA tubes. For TCRbeta analysis, collaborators shipped samples as frozen whole blood, isolated PBMCs, or DNA extracted from either of those sample types. TCRbeta CDR3 regions were amplified from genomic DNA using the immunoSEQ Assay, a bias-controlled multiplex PCR. For the original study's pipeline: Nucleated cell counts per sample were estimated from amplification of reference gene primers within the assay. Sequence reads were collapsed and filtered to measure the absolute abundance of every unique TCRbeta CDR3 rearrangement. Productive Simpson clonality was computed per sample as the square root of Simpson's diversity index over productive rearrangements. TCRdb's version of the immuneACCESS table is confined to in-frame rearrangements and falls short of the full clone set. An unresolved V gene accounts for under half of the shortfall where checked; the remainder is of unknown origin. That table supplies the V and J calls and clone size; D and trimming were determined from the DNA. This sample has under 200,000 clones in its table, and 88% of those were observed once. Approximately 5.5% of the sample is taken by the ten largest.

The TCR sequence derives from a man aged 35 to 55 with active or convalescent COVID-19. The sample was peripheral blood.

The CDR3 protein sequence reads: CASSLVRGATGELFF. DNA sequence: TGTGCCAGCAGCTTGGTCAGGGGAGCCACCGGGGAGCTGTTTTTT. Rearrangement joined TRBV5-4 to TRBJ2-2; a tentative D call is TRBD1 (6 bases match). V loses 0 bases, J loses 4 bases, and the germline ends lie 10 bases apart. From the cysteine through the phenylalanine, the CDR3 covers 15 amino acids. The sequence is cut down to CDR3 DNA, 45 bases in frame from base 1. Based on the germline V gene (reference sequence), the CDR1 and CDR2 sequences are SGHNT and YYREEE.